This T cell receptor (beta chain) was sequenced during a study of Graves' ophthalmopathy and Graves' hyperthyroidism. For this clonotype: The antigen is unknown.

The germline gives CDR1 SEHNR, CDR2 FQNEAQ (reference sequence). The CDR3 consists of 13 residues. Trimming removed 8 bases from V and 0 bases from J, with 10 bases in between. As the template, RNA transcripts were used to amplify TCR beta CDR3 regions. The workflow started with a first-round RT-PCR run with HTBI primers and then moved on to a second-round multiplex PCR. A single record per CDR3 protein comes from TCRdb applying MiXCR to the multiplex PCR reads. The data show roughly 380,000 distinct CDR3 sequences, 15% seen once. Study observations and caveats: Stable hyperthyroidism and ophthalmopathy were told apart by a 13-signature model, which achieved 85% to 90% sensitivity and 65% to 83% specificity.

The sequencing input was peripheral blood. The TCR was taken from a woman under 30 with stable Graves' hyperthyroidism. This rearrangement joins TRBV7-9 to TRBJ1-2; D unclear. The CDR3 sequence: CASATPPNYGYTF. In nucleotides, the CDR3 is TGTGCCAGCGCGACGCCGCCTAACTATGGCTACACCTTC.